Sequencing of this TCR beta chain was carried out in a study of blood T cell repertoires in COVID-19 (dated by TCRdb to about 2020). In the study overall: Samples from collaborators originated in the United States, Italy and Spain and spanned both the acute and convalescent phases of COVID-19. The samples were drawn from two sources: the first 160 participants of the ongoing ImmuneRACE study, and 950 to 1,500 subjects contributed by 6 global collaborators. The repertoires were released in a freely available public database meant as a resource for research on the immune response to SARS-CoV-2. The prospective study material was composed of cDNA or gDNA derived from T cells, B-cell-depleted T cells, or PBMCs. A de-identified subject ID, COVID-19 status, age in years and sex were almost always included in the sample metadata. Deeply sampled blood TCRbeta repertoires from subjects exposed to, actively infected with, or recovered from COVID-19 were included in the dataset. Where HLA class I and class II types were available, the types were taken from metadata supplied by the sample provider, not from assay-based typing.

Note on this clone: This receptor's antigen is unknown. No base quality information exists; no much larger clone differs at one position.

Inclusive of the bounding cysteine and phenylalanine, the CDR3 is 14 residues long. CDR3 DNA only is kept here, 42 bases in frame from base 1. Trimming takes 8 bases from V and 6 bases from J, and the germline ends sit 16 bases apart. Taken from the germline V gene, the CDR1 and CDR2 loops are MNHEY and SVGAGI. Samples from volunteer blood donors who had recovered from COVID-19 were contributed by a second Seattle source. The collaborating institutions used their own protocols to collect whole blood in K2EDTA tubes. For TCRbeta analysis, collaborators shipped samples as frozen whole blood, isolated PBMCs, or DNA extracted from either of those sample types. The study at large found these results: How much clinical and demographic metadata was included differed by source and by participant, and the metadata was provided uncurated.

The immunoSEQ Assay, a bias-controlled multiplex PCR, was used to amplify TCRbeta CDR3 regions from genomic DNA. The paper's processing steps were these. Nucleated cell counts per sample were estimated from amplification of reference gene primers within the assay. To quantify the absolute abundance of each unique TCRbeta CDR3 rearrangement, sequence reads were collapsed and filtered. For each sample, productive Simpson clonality was calculated as the square root of Simpson's diversity index over productive rearrangements. TCRdb mirrors the immuneACCESS table, restricted to in-frame sequences. Some clones are absent from its copies; in checked studies, under half trace to an unresolved V gene, and the reason for the others is unknown. That table gives V, J and clone size, and the DNA gave D and trimming. Within this sample are some 250,000 clones, with more than 75% of them counted one time only. Less than 4% of the sample is taken by the ten largest.

This TCR derives from a woman under 40 who had recovered from COVID-19. The V gene is TRBV6-5 and the J gene is TRBJ2-2; a weak D assignment points to TRBD2 (7 bases agree). The sequenced material came from peripheral blood. At the DNA level, the sequence is TGTGCCAGCCACGAAGGGGGGGAGGCCGGGGAGCTGTTTTTT. This translates into CASHEGGEAGELFF.